A single TCR beta chain is shown here with its context. Its antigen remains unknown. For TCRbeta, the library was prepared with unique molecular identifiers. A single record per CDR3 protein comes from TCRdb applying MiXCR to the PCR reads. The sample holds hundreds of thousands of distinct CDR3 sequences, around a sixth seen once. The ends lost 3 bases at V and 4 bases at J; junction bases unmatched: 4. Germline CDR1 is SQVTM and CDR2 is ANQGSEA. The CDR3 consists of 13 residues. The data were obtained in a study of T-cell reconstitution after alpha-beta-depleted transplantation in children. Study-level points and caveats: Reportedly, alpha-beta T cells present about two months post-transplant originated from several hundred expanded clones of graft origin. From newly produced T cells came most of the T-cell counts and diversity one year after transplant. Several patients had high TCRbeta diversity at day 60; it came from surviving recipient T cells and thymic progenitors.

The chain joins TRBV29-1 to TRBJ2-7, with TRBD1 identical over 9 bases. The sample was PBMCs, mostly from graft donor cells, taken 360 days after TCRalphabeta/CD19-depleted stem cell transplant. The clonotype comes from a male patient aged 2 to 9 who had a stem cell transplant for acute lymphoblastic leukemia, so the T cells may come from the graft donor. This CDR3 is CSVDAGQGYEQYF. The CDR3 nucleotides read TGCAGCGTTGACGCGGGACAGGGATACGAGCAGTACTTC.